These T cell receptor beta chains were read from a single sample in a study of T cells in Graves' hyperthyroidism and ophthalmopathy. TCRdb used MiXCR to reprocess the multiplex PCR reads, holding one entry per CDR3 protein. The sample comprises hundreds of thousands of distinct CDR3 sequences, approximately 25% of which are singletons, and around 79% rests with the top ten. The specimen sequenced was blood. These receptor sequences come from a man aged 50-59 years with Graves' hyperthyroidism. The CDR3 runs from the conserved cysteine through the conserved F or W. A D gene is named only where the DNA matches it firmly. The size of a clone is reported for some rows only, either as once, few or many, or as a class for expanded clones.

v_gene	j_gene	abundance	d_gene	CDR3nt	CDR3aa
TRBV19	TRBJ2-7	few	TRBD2	TGTGCCAGTAGTGGCTTAGCGGGACGAGGCTACGAGCAGTACTTC	CASSGLAGRGYEQYF
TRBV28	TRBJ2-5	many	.	TGTGCCGCCAGCCCCGGGAATGGAGAGACCCAGTACTTC	CAASPGNGETQYF
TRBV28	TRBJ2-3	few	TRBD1	TGTGCCAGTTGGGACAGGGGGCGCACAGATACGCAGTATTTT	CASWDRGRTDTQYF
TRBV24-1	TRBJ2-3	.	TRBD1	TGTGCCACCAGTGAAGGGACAGGGGGGGTCACAGATACGCAGTATTTT	CATSEGTGGVTDTQYF
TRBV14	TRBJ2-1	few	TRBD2	TGTGCCAGCAGCCCCGGGACTAGCGGGAGGGTACTAAATGAGCAGTTCTTC	CASSPGTSGRVLNEQFF
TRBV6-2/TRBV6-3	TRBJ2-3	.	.	TGTGCCAGCAGTCCCCCCACCGCCGGGAGACGCGATACGCAGTATTTT	CASSPPTAGRRDTQYF
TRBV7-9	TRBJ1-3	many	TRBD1	TGTGCCAGCAGCTTCTGGACCGGGACAGGATCCCAGAACACCATATATTTT	CASSFWTGTGSQNTIYF
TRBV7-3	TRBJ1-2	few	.	TGTGCCAGCAGCTTAACCAGGGACCATGGCTACACCTTC	CASSLTRDHGYTF
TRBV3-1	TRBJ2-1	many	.	TGTGCCAGCAGCCCGGCGAACGACAATGAGCAGTTCTTC	CASSPANDNEQFF
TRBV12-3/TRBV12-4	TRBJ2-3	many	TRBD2	TGTGCCAGCAGTTTGGGTTGGCTAGCGGGGCCCGGCGGCACAGATACGCAGTATTTT	CASSLGWLAGPGGTDTQYF
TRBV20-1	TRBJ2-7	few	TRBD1	TGCAGTGCTAGAGTCTGGGACAGGGTCTACGAGCAGTACTTC	CSARVWDRVYEQYF
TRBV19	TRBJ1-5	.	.	TGTGCCAGTAGGGAACAGGGATCTGGCAATCAGCCCCAGCATTTT	CASREQGSGNQPQHF
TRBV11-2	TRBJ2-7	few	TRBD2	TGTGCCAGCAGCTTAGCCTCTAGCGGGAGCCGCTCCTACGAGCAGTACTTC	CASSLASSGSRSYEQYF
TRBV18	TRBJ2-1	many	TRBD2	TGTGCCAGCTCAAATGAGCGGGGAAACAATGAGCAGTTCTTC	CASSNERGNNEQFF
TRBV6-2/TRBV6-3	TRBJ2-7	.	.	TGTGCCAGCAGTTTCAGAGAGCTATCCTACGAGCAGTACTTC	CASSFRELSYEQYF
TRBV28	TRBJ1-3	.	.	TGTGCCAGCAGTTCCCCGGGGAGGAACTCTGGAAACACCATATATTTT	CASSSPGRNSGNTIYF
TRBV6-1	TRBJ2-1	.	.	TGTGCCAGCAGCACCGACTATGAGCAGTTCTTC	CASSTDYEQFF
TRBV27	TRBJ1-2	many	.	TGTGCCAGCAGTTACGCTGCGGGGGCAGGCGGCTACACCTTC	CASSYAAGAGGYTF
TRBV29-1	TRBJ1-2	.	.	TGCAGCGTTGAAGGACACCCTAGGACCGAGCTGGGTGGCTACACCTTC	CSVEGHPRTELGGYTF
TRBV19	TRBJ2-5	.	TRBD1	TGTGCCAGTGGGACCGATGGGGCAGGGGGTAGAGAGACCCAGTACTTC	CASGTDGAGGRETQYF
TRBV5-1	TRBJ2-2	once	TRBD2	TGCGCCAGCAGCGACGGACTAGCGGGGGTGGCTCAGGAGCTGTTTTTT	CASSDGLAGVAQELFF
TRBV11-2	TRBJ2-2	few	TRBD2	TGTGCCAGCAGCCGCAAAGCACTAGCGGGAACCGGGGAGCTGTTTTTT	CASSRKALAGTGELFF
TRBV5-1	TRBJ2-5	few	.	TGCGCCAGCAGCTTTTCCGGACACCGGAGTGGGCAAGAGACCCAGTACTTC	CASSFSGHRSGQETQYF
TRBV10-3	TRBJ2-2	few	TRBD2	TGTGCCATCAACTGGCGGGAGGGCCTCACCGGGGAGCTGTTTTTT	CAINWREGLTGELFF
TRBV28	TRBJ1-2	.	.	TGTGCCAGCAGTGTTACAGGACATCTGTATGGCTACACCTTC	CASSVTGHLYGYTF
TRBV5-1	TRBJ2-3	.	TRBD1	TGCGCCAGCAGCTCACAGGGGAGTCAAGATACGCAGTATTTT	CASSSQGSQDTQYF
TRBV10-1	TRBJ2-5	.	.	TGCGCCAGCAGTGGACAGCTACAAGGGACCCAGTACTTC	CASSGQLQGTQYF
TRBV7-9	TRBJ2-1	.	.	TGTGCCAGCAGCGCACAGACAGACAATGAGCAGTTCTTC	CASSAQTDNEQFF
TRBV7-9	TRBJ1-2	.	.	TGTGCCAGCACCCAGCCAGGGACTTTTGTTGGAGGCTACACCTTC	CASTQPGTFVGGYTF
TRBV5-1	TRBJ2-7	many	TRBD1	TGCGCCAGCAGCCTAGACGGACAGGGGGGAGACGAGCAGTACTTC	CASSLDGQGGDEQYF
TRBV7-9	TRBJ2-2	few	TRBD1	TGTGCCAGCGGATTGGGACAGGGGCGCACCGGGGAGCTGTTTTTT	CASGLGQGRTGELFF
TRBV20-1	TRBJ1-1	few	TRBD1	TGCAGTGCTGGGGACAGGCGAAGAGAAGCTTTCTTT	CSAGDRRREAFF
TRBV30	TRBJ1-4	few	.	TGTGCCTGGAGTGCCCCGGAAGGGATGAAAAAACTGTTTTTT	CAWSAPEGMKKLFF
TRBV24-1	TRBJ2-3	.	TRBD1	TGTGCCACCAGTGACCCATCCCGGACAGGGGGAACGGCAGATACGCAGTATTTT	CATSDPSRTGGTADTQYF
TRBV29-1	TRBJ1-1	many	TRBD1	TGCAGCGTTGAAGAGGACAGGTGGGACACTGAAGCTTTCTTT	CSVEEDRWDTEAFF
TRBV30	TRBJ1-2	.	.	TGTGCCTATACACAGGGAGCCTATGGCTACACCTTC	CAYTQGAYGYTF
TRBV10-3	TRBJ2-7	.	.	TGTGCCATCAGTGAGGACCTAGAACCCGAGCAGTACTTC	CAISEDLEPEQYF
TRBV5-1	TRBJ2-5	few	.	TGCGCCAGCAGCTTGGCCGTCGGGGTCAGCCAAGAGACCCAGTACTTC	CASSLAVGVSQETQYF
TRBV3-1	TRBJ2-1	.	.	TGTGCCAGCAGCCAAGATCGGGCGGGTCAGCAGTTCTTC	CASSQDRAGQQFF
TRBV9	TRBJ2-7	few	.	TGTGCCAGCAGCGTAAACGACTTGAGTATAAACGAGCAGTACTTC	CASSVNDLSINEQYF
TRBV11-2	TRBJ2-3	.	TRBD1	TGTGCCAGCAGCCTGACAGGGGGTTTGACAGATACGCAGTATTTT	CASSLTGGLTDTQYF
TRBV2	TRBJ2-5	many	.	TGTGCCAGCAGTGGATTCTTAGAGACCCAGTACTTC	CASSGFLETQYF
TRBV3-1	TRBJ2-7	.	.	TGTGCCAGCAGCCGCGACGGTAACTACGAGCAGTACTTC	CASSRDGNYEQYF
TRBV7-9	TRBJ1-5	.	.	TGTGCCAGCAGCACCTCAATACATCAGCCCCAGCATTTT	CASSTSIHQPQHF
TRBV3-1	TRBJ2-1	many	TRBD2	TGTGCCAGCAGCCAGCGGACTAGCGGGCCTTCCTACAATGAGCAGTTCTTC	CASSQRTSGPSYNEQFF
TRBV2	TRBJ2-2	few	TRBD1	TGTGCCATCCCACAGGGGGCATCCACCGGGGAGCTGTTTTTT	CAIPQGASTGELFF
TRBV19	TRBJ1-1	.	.	TGTGCCAGCGCGAGGGGGGGAGAGGGCACTGAAGCTTTCTTT	CASARGGEGTEAFF
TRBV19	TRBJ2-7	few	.	TGTGCCAGTAGTATAGCGACGGCTTCCCGAGGCTACGAGCAGTACTTC	CASSIATASRGYEQYF
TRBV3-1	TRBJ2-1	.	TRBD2	TGTGCCAGCAGCCAAAGTGGGACTAGCGGGAGGGGGCAGTTCTTC	CASSQSGTSGRGQFF
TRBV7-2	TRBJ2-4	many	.	TGTGCCAGCAGCTGGTCGCCCAAAAACATTCAGTACTTC	CASSWSPKNIQYF
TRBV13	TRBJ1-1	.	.	TGTGCTAGCAGACAAGGTGGACAGATGAGCACTGAAGCTTTCTTT	CASRQGGQMSTEAFF
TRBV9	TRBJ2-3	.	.	TGTGCCAGCAGCGTAGCTGCGACTAGCAGGGGAGATACGCAGTATTTT	CASSVAATSRGDTQYF
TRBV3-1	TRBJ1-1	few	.	TGTGCCAGCAGCCCCCAGCAGGCGGCCGAAGCTTTCTTT	CASSPQQAAEAFF
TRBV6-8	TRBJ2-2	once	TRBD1	TGTGCCAGCAGTTACCCTAGACAAACCTTAACCGGGACAGGCTTTTTCACCGGGGAGCTGTTTTTT	CASSYPRQTLTGTGFFTGELFF
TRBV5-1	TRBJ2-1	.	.	TGCGCCAGCAGCTTGGAGGGGGAGGCCTACAATGAGCAGTTCTTC	CASSLEGEAYNEQFF